The entry that follows covers one TCR beta chain sequence. Antigen unknown. As defined, naive CD8 cells were CD45RO-negative and positively selected for CCR7, with terminally differentiated effector memory CD45RA+ cells excluded. This specimen comes from a study of shared clonotypes between healthy human individuals. Study context: Each donor had three CD4 naive, three CD4 memory, two CD8 naive and one CD8 memory plate.

The study's findings and limits: In contrast to clonotypes shared by all four donors, non-shared clonotypes had lower generation probabilities. Sorted-subset sequencing, rarefaction showed, was incomplete despite large depth.

This CDR3 is 16 amino acids long. The V and J ends lost 3 bases and 4 bases, in that order; junction bases with no gene match: 9. CDR1 MGHRA and CDR2 YSYEKL come from the germline V gene. Using immunoSEQ multiplex PCR, the repertoire was profiled, and TCRdb retains in-frame clones only, with some absent. Of roughly 1,800,000 clones in the sample, approximately 95% were seen once. The chain recombines TRBV4-1 with TRBJ2-1; 7 positions match TRBD2. Sequenced input: naive CD8+ T cells sorted from blood. The TCR originated in a man between 18 and 35 years old in good health. The CDR3 nucleotides read TGCGCCAGCAGCCAGGGGCCTAGCGGCCTTTACAATGAGCAGTTCTTC. This gives the protein CASSQGPSGLYNEQFF.